Presented here are 25 T cell receptor beta chains from one specimen sequenced in a study of blood T cell repertoires in COVID-19. Assay used: immunoSEQ multiplex PCR; TCRdb lists only in-frame clones, some missing. The table shows under 85,000 clones, with approximately 88% occurring only once. The material sequenced was peripheral blood. The receptors originated from a woman of 80 years or more with active or convalescent COVID-19.

This sequence joins TRBV10-1 and TRBJ2-7, with 11 bases matching TRBD2. After removal of 3 bases from V and 6 bases from J, the junction contained 7 bases not matched to a gene. The V gene's germline CDR1 is WNHNN and CDR2 SYGVQD (reference sequence). CDR3 length: 15 amino acids. The CDR3 DNA reads as TGCGCCAGCAGTGAAGGGATAGCGGGAGGGCTCGAGCAGTACTTC. This gives the protein CASSEGIAGGLEQYF.

The gene calls are TRBV28 and TRBJ1-5, with D maybe TRBD1 (6 bases). V lost 10 bases and J lost 6, with 22 bases in between. This CDR3 contains 15 residues. Germline V gene sequence: CDR1 MDHEN, CDR2 SYDVKM. CDR3 region: CATYRGGPQSQPQHF. DNA for the CDR3: TGTGCCACATACCGGGGGGGGCCGCAAAGTCAGCCCCAGCATTTT.

The chain is built from TRBV6-5 and TRBJ2-5, with 7 bases that match TRBD1. V shed 8 bases and J 3 bases; nucleotides not matched to a gene: 9. Germline CDR1 MNHEY, CDR2 SVGAGI. This CDR3 contains 14 residues. DNA for the CDR3: TGTGCCAGCGGGTACGGGACAGTTAAAGAGACCCAGTACTTC. This encodes CASGYGTVKETQYF.

This clone has a single count. The V and J genes are TRBV5-4 and TRBJ2-5; the D gene is possibly TRBD1 (5 bases). Germline assignment: CDR1 SGHNT and CDR2 YYREEE (reference sequence). The CDR3 has 14 residues. V was shortened by 4 bases and J by 2 bases, with 12 bases between the two germline ends. Here the CDR3 reads CASSPARQQETQYF. In DNA form, the CDR3 reads TGTGCCAGCAGCCCCGCCCGACAGCAAGAGACCCAGTACTTC.

This clone was observed a few times. This chain connects TRBV28 to TRBJ1-2, with TRBD1 as a possible D gene (6 bases). The V end lost 6 bases, the J end lost 5 bases, and 13 bases lay between the germline ends. Germline V gene lookup returns CDR1 MDHEN and CDR2 SYDVKM. The CDR3 has 13 amino acids. CDR3 coding DNA: TGTGCCAGCAGCATTATGCAGGGGTATGGCTACACCTTC. Translation: CASSIMQGYGYTF.

This chain uses TRBV6-1 with TRBJ1-2; unclear D gene. Germline loops: CDR1 MNHNS, CDR2 SASEGT. Trimming cost V 0 bases and J 4 bases, with 6 bases left between them. This CDR3 comprises 13 residues. The CDR3 loop reads CASSEAGSYGYTF. The CDR3 DNA sequence: TGTGCCAGCAGTGAAGCGGGCAGCTATGGCTACACCTTC.

The J gene is TRBJ1-5, the V gene TRBV19; weak D call: TRBD1 (5 bases). V was shortened by 5 bases and J by 1 base, with 15 bases between the two germline ends. The V gene's germline CDR1 is LNHDA and CDR2 SQIVND (reference sequence). CDR3 length: 16 residues. The CDR3 spells CASSPRVGWSNQPQHF. CDR3 coding DNA: TGTGCCAGTAGTCCCAGGGTAGGGTGGAGCAATCAGCCCCAGCATTTT.

The V and J genes are TRBV7-6 and TRBJ1-2; the D gene is possibly TRBD1 (5 bases). Trimming pared 5 bases from V and 8 bases from J, leaving 21 bases between. CDR3 size: 15 residues. Germline CDR1 reads SGHVS; CDR2 reads FNYEAQ. CDR3 in DNA: TGTGCCAGCAGCACCCCTGGGGGGGGGTTCGACGGCTACACCTTC. Its protein is CASSTPGGGFDGYTF.

This chain joins TRBV18 and TRBJ1-2; TRBD1 matches 12 bases. Germline V CDR1 and CDR2: KGHSH, LQKENI. The CDR3 covers 17 residues. V lost 3 bases, J lost 4 bases, and 9 bases stayed unmatched. This CDR3 is CASSPVPGQGASYGYTF. CDR3 sequence (DNA): TGTGCCAGCTCACCGGTCCCGGGACAGGGGGCGAGCTATGGCTACACCTTC.

V usage is TRBV30 and J usage is TRBJ2-3; 9 nucleotides line up with TRBD2. Germline CDR1 reads GTSNPN; CDR2 reads SVGIG (reference sequence). Trimming took 2 bases from V and 7 from J; bases not matched to a gene: 22. This CDR3 comprises 19 residues. The CDR3 protein is CAWSPLGWGHGGRANTQYF. CDR3 bases: TGTGCCTGGAGTCCCTTGGGGTGGGGGCACGGCGGGAGGGCTAATACGCAGTATTTT.

The gene calls are TRBV12-5 and TRBJ1-5, with unresolved D. The CDR3 runs 13 residues. Germline loops: CDR1 LGHNT, CDR2 FRNRAP. The ends were cut back, 7 bases at V and 2 bases at J, with 9 bases in the middle. CDR3 amino acids: CASAVSGNQPQHF. Here the CDR3 DNA reads TGTGCTAGTGCGGTATCTGGCAATCAGCCCCAGCATTTT. The whole variable domain, remainder taken from reference TRBV12-5 and TRBJ1-5, is DARVTQTPRHKVTEMGQEVTMRCQPILGHNTVFWYRQTMMQGLELLAYFRNRAPLDDSGMPKDRFSAEMPDATLATLKIQPSEPRDSAVYFCASAVSGNQPQHFGDGTRLSIL.

There are many counts of this clone. In DNA, the CDR3 is TGTGCCAGCAGTCACAACCGCCTGTGGCCCCTCCACTTT. It codes for CASSHNRLWPLHF. This sequence joins TRBV7-2 and TRBJ1-6; D not certain. Germline CDR1 reads SGHTA; CDR2 reads FQGNSA. Trimming removed 6 bases from V and 13 bases from J, with 16 bases in between. The CDR3 has 13 amino acids.

There are a few counts of this clone. The V call is TRBV7-2, the J call TRBJ2-1, with a weak D call TRBD2 (5 bases). Germline CDR1 SGHTA, CDR2 FQGNSA. This CDR3 spans 13 amino acids. V was shortened by 0 bases and J by 7 bases, with 7 bases between the two germline ends. The CDR3: CASSLARGNEQFF. CDR3 DNA: TGTGCCAGCAGCTTAGCCCGGGGTAATGAGCAGTTCTTC.

The V gene is TRBV19, the J gene TRBJ2-1; 7 bases line up with TRBD2. The germline CDR1 and CDR2 sequences are LNHDA and SQIVND (reference sequence). V dropped 3 bases and J dropped 4; count of bases not matched to a gene: 12. The CDR3 runs to 17 residues. CDR3 in DNA: TGTGCCAGTAGTATTTATTTGGGGGGGGGATTATACAATGAGCAGTTCTTC. Its translation: CASSIYLGGGLYNEQFF.

This clone has a single count. The gene calls are TRBV7-8 and TRBJ1-1; D call uncertain. Germline V gives CDR1 SGHVS, CDR2 FQNEAQ. The CDR3 is 15 amino acids. V was shortened by 1 base and J by 4 bases, with 13 bases between the two germline ends. The DNA of the CDR3 is TGTGCCAGCAGCTTAGGGGTAGGCTGGAGCACTGAAGCTTTCTTT. It is translated as CASSLGVGWSTEAFF.

This clone has just a few counts. The chain uses TRBV28 and TRBJ2-5, with a weak D call TRBD2 (6 bases). Germline CDR1 is MDHEN and CDR2 is SYDVKM. The CDR3 runs 13 residues. The ends were cut back, 4 bases at V and 2 bases at J, with 8 bases in the middle. CDR3 nucleotide sequence: TGTGCCAGCAGTTCTAGCGCGCAAGAGACCCAGTACTTC. It yields the protein CASSSSAQETQYF.

The CDR3 DNA is TGTGCCAGCAGTCCGACAGGCATGAACACTGAAGCTTTCTTT. This translates into CASSPTGMNTEAFF. This chain connects TRBV27 to TRBJ1-1; weak D call: TRBD1 (6 bases). Germline assignment: CDR1 MNHEY and CDR2 SMNVEV (reference sequence). The V gene lost 5 bases and the J gene lost 0 bases, with 10 bases spanning the gap. The CDR3 runs to 14 residues.

This chain's CDR3 is CASSQVFAGTNEKLFF. CDR3 bases: TGCGCCAGCAGCCAAGTATTCGCGGGAACTAATGAAAAACTGTTTTTT. The rearrangement joins TRBV4-1 to TRBJ1-4; D unresolved. This CDR3 has 16 amino acids. With 1 base removed from V and 1 base from J, the gap between germline ends came to 10 bases. Germline CDR1 is MGHRA and CDR2 is YSYEKL.

This clone was seen once. The J gene is TRBJ1-1, the V gene TRBV18, with D uncertain. The V and J ends lost 4 bases and 2 bases respectively, with 14 bases between them. Germline lookup yields CDR1 KGHSH and CDR2 LQKENI. The CDR3 has 15 amino acids. CDR3 region: CASSRSQGGNTEAFF. In DNA, the CDR3 is TGTGCCAGCTCACGTTCGCAAGGCGGTAACACTGAAGCTTTCTTT.

The V and J genes are TRBV4-3 and TRBJ2-2, with 7 bases matching TRBD2. The J segment lost 0 bases and the V segment lost 5 bases, leaving 12 bases of the junction unmatched. This CDR3 spans 18 amino acids. Germline loops: CDR1 LGHNA, CDR2 YSLEER. The DNA of the CDR3 is TGCGCCAGCAGCATCGGCCAGACTAGCCCAACGAACACCGGGGAGCTGTTTTTT. Amino acids: CASSIGQTSPTNTGELFF.

This clone appeared once. The V gene is TRBV25-1, the J gene TRBJ2-1; TRBD2 matches 9 bases. Looked up from germline, CDR1 is MGHDK and CDR2 is SYGVNS. This CDR3 spans 14 amino acids. V trimming: 6 bases; J trimming: 4 bases; junction bases outside the gene matches: 4. The CDR3 sequence is CASRNSGSYNEQFF. CDR3 DNA sequence: TGTGCCAGCAGAAATAGCGGGAGTTACAATGAGCAGTTCTTC.

The chain has TRBV4-2 and TRBJ2-1; 9 bases are shared with TRBD1. Germline values: CDR1 LGHNA, CDR2 YNFKEQ. The CDR3 sequence is 14 residues long. Germline trimming cut 5 bases from V and 5 bases from J; bases unmatched to any gene: 4. The CDR3 is CASSKGQGDNEQFF. CDR3 nucleotides: TGTGCCAGCAGCAAGGGACAGGGAGACAATGAGCAGTTCTTC.

J is TRBJ2-2 and V is TRBV29-1; TRBD1 might be the D (6 bases). CDR1 SQVTM and CDR2 ANQGSEA come from the germline V gene. V dropped 7 bases and J dropped 2 bases, with 14 bases sitting between them. The CDR3 extends over 14 amino acids. CDR3 amino acids: CSAGRDINTGELFF. As DNA, the CDR3 is TGCAGCGCCGGCCGGGACATCAACACCGGGGAGCTGTTTTTT.

The chain uses TRBV6-5 and TRBJ2-7, with D perhaps TRBD2 (6 bases). Germline V CDR1 and CDR2: MNHEY, SVGAGI. The CDR3 loop spans 14 amino acids. The V end lost 2 bases, the J end lost 6 bases, and 14 bases lay between the germline ends. The CDR3 sequence is CASSYGEDLGEQYF. The CDR3 bases are TGTGCCAGCAGTTACGGGGAGGATCTTGGCGAGCAGTACTTC.

V is TRBV21-1 and J is TRBJ2-2; TRBD2 is the table's D call, not checked against the DNA. TRBV21-1 is shown as a pseudogene. This CDR3 spans 17 amino acids. Here the CDR3 reads CASSKGQGAGNTGELFF. Here the CDR3 DNA reads TGTGCCAGCAGCAAAGGCCAGGGAGCGGGAAACACCGGGGAGCTGTTTTTT.